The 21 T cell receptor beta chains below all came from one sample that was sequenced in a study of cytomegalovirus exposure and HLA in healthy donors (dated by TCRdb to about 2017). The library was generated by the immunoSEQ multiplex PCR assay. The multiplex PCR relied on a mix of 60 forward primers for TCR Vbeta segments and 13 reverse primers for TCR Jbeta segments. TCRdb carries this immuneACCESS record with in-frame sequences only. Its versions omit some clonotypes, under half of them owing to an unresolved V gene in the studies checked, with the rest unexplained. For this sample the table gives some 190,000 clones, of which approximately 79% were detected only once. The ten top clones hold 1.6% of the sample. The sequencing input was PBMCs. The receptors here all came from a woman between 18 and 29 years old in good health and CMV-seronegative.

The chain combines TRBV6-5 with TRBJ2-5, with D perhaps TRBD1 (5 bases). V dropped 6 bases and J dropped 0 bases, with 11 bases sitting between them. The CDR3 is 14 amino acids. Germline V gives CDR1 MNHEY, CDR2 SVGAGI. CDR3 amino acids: CASSRQRYQETQYF. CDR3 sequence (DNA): TGTGCCAGCAGCCGACAGAGGTACCAAGAGACCCAGTACTTC.

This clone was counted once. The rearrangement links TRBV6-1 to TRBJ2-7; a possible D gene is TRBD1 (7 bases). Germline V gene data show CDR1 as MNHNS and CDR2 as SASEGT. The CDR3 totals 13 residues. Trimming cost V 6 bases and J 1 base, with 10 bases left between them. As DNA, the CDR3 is TGTGCCAGCAGGGAGGGGGCATCCTACGAGCAGTACTTC. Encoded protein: CASREGASYEQYF.

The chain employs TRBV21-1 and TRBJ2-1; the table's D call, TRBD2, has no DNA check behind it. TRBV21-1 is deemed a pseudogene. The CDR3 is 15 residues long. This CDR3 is CASYITGDGYNEQFF. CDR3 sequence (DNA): TGTGCCAGCTATATAACGGGGGACGGCTACAATGAGCAGTTCTTC.

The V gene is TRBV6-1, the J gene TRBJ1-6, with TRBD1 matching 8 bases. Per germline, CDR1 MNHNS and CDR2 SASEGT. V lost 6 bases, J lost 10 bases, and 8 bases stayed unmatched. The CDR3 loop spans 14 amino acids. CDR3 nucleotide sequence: TGTGCCAGCAGAGAGGACAGGGATGGGTCACCCCTCCACTTT. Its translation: CASREDRDGSPLHF.

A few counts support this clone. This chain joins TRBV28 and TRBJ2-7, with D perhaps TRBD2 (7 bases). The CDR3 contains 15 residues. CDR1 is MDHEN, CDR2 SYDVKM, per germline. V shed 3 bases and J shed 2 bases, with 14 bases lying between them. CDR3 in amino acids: CASSFMGGQTYEQYF. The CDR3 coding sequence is TGTGCCAGCAGTTTTATGGGGGGGCAGACCTACGAGCAGTACTTC.

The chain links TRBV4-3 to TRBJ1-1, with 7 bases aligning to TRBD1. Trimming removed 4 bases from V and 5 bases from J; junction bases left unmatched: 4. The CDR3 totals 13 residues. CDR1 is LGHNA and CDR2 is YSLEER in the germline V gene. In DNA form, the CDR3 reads TGCGCCAGCAGCCCGGACAGGCGGACTGAAGCTTTCTTT. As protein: CASSPDRRTEAFF.

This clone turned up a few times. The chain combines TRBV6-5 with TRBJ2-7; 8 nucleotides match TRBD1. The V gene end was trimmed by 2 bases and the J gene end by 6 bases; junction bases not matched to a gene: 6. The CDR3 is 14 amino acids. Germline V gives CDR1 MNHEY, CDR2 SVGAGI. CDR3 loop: CASSYRARGLEQYF. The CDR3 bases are TGTGCCAGCAGTTACCGGGCCAGGGGGCTCGAGCAGTACTTC.

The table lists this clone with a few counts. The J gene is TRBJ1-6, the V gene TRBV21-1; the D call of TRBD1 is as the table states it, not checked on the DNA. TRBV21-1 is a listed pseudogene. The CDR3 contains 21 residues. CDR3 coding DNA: TGTGCCAGCAGCACTTGTCCGTCGGGACAGGGTTTCGGGTCCTATAATTCACCCCTCCACTTT. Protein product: CASSTCPSGQGFGSYNSPLHF.

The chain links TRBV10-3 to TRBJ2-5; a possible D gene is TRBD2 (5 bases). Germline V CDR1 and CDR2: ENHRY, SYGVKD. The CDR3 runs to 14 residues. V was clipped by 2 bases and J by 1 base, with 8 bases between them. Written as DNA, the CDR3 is TGTGCCATCAGTGAGCGAGGGCCCCAAGAGACCCAGTACTTC. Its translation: CAISERGPQETQYF.

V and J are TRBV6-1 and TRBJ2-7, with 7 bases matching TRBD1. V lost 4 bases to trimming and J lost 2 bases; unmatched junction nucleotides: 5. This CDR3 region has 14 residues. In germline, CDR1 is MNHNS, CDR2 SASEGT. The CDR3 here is CASSATGFPYEQYF. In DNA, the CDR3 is TGTGCCAGCAGTGCGACAGGGTTCCCCTACGAGCAGTACTTC.

The CDR3 DNA follows: TGTGCCAGCAGCTTACGGAGCGGGGGGGCGAATGAGCAGTTCTTC. It specifies CASSLRSGGANEQFF. This sequence joins TRBV7-9 and TRBJ2-1, with TRBD2 identical over 10 bases. The V gene end was trimmed by 2 bases and the J gene end by 7 bases; junction bases not matched to a gene: 5. In germline, CDR1 is SEHNR, CDR2 FQNEAQ (reference sequence). This CDR3 has 15 amino acids.

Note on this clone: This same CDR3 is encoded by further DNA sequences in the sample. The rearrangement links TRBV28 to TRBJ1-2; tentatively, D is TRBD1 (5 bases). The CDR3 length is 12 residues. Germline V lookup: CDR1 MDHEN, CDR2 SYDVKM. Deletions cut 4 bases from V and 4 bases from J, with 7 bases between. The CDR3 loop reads CASSSQGYGYTF. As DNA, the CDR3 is TGTGCCAGCAGTTCGCAGGGCTATGGCTACACCTTC.

The CDR3 DNA reads TGTGCCAGCAGCCTAGACCCCGGACAGGGCGTTTTCGAGCAGTACTTC. Translation: CASSLDPGQGVFEQYF. The chain joins TRBV6-6 to TRBJ2-7; 8 nucleotides match TRBD1. This CDR3 has 16 amino acids. V lost 6 bases to trimming and J lost 6 bases; unmatched junction nucleotides: 16. From germline, CDR1 is MNHNY and CDR2 SVGAGI (reference sequence).

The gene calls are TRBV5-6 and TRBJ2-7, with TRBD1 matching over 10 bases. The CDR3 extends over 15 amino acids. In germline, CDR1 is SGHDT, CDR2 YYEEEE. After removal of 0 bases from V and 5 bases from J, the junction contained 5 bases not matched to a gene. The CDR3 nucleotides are TGTGCCAGCAGCTTGGGCGGGACAGGGGTCGACGAGCAGTACTTC. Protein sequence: CASSLGGTGVDEQYF.

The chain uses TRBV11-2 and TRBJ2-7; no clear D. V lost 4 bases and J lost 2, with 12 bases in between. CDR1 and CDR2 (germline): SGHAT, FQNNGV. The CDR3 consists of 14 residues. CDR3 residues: CASSSLKSTYEQYF. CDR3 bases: TGTGCCAGCAGCTCCCTTAAGAGTACCTACGAGCAGTACTTC.

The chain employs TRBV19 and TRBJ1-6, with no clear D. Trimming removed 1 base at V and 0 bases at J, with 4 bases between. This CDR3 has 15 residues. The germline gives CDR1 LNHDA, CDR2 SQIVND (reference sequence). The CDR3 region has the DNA TGTGCCAGTAGTATAGCGAGCTCCTATAATTCACCCCTCCACTTT. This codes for CASSIASSYNSPLHF.

CDR3 sequence (DNA): TGTGCCAGCAGCTTAGCGGGACAGGGAACTAATGAAAAACTGTTTTTT. This codes for CASSLAGQGTNEKLFF. This rearrangement joins TRBV13 to TRBJ1-4; 9 bases map to TRBD1. Germline assignment: CDR1 PRHDT and CDR2 FYEKMQ (reference sequence). The CDR3 is 16 amino acids. The V gene end was trimmed by 1 base and the J gene end by 1 base; junction bases not matched to a gene: 1.

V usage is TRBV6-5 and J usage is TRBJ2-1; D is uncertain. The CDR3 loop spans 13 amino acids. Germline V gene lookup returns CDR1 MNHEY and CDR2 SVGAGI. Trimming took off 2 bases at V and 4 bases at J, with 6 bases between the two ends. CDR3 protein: CASSYGQYNEQFF. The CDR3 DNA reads TGTGCCAGCAGTTACGGCCAGTACAATGAGCAGTTCTTC.

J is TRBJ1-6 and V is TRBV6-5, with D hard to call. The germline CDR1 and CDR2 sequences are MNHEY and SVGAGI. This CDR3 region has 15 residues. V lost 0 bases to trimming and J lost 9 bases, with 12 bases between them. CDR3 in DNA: TGTGCCAGCAGTTACTCGGAGGTATCGTCTTCACCCCTCCACTTT. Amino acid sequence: CASSYSEVSSSPLHF.

The CDR3 DNA follows: TGTGCTAGCCGGGGACTCGGGTACAATGAGCAGTTCTTC. Amino acid sequence: CASRGLGYNEQFF. The V gene is TRBV12-5, the J gene TRBJ2-1; D is possibly TRBD2 (6 bases). The CDR3 extends over 13 amino acids. Germline CDR1 LGHNT, CDR2 FRNRAP. V gave up 9 bases and J gave up 4 bases, with 13 bases separating them.

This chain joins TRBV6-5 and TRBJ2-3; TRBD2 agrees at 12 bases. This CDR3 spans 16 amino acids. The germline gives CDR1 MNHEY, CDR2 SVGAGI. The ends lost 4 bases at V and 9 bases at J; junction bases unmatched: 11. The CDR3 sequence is CASSSDLAGGRKTQYF. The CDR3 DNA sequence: TGTGCCAGCAGTTCCGATCTAGCGGGGGGGCGAAAGACGCAGTATTTT.